The present T cell receptor beta chain was sequenced within a study of blood T cell repertoires in COVID-19. The CDR3 spans 17 residues. The germline gives CDR1 LNHDA, CDR2 SQIVND (reference sequence). The V and J ends lost 3 bases and 4 bases respectively, with 21 bases between them. Sequenced by immunoSEQ multiplex PCR; TCRdb stores in-frame clones only, minus some. The sample consists of 250,000 to 300,000 clones, 80% to 85% of them appearing once. The genes are TRBV19 and TRBJ1-1; a possible D gene is TRBD1 (5 bases). The material sequenced was peripheral blood. The clonotype originates from a man in his fifties or sixties with acute or convalescent COVID-19. The CDR3 DNA reads TGTGCCAGTAGTATTCCACGGGGGGTGGGTTGGTCCACTGAAGCTTTCTTT. It specifies CASSIPRGVGWSTEAFF.